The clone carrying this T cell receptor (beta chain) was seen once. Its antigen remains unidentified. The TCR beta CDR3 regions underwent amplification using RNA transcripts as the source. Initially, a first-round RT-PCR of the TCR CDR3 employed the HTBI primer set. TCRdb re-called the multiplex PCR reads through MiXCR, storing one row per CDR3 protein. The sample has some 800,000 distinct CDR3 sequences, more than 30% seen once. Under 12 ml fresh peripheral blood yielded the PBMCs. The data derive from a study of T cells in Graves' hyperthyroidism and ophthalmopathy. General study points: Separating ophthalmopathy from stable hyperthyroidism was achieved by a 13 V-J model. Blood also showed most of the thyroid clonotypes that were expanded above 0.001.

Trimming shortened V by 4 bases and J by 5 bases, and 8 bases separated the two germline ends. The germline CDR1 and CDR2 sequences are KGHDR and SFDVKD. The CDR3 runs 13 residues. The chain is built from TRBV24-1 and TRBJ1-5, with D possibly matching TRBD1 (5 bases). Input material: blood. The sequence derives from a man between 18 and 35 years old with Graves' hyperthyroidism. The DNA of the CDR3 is TGTGCCACCAGTGACCAGGGTTATCAGCCCCAGCATTTT. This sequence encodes CATSDQGYQPQHF.